A single T cell receptor beta chain is shown here with its context. Germline CDR1 SGHTA, CDR2 FQGNSA. The CDR3 has 14 residues. Trimming cost V 5 bases and J 7 bases; bases outside gene matches: 9. This sample is part of a study of PD-L1 blockade in urothelial cancer. The repertoire was sequenced with immunoSEQ multiplex PCR; TCRdb's copy has only in-frame clones and lacks some. Of about 45,000 clones in the sample, roughly 78% were seen once. Described time point: peripheral blood 6 weeks after treatment start. This TCR derives from a man in his fifties or sixties with urothelial cancer. The chain combines TRBV7-2 with TRBJ2-7; 9 nucleotides line up with TRBD2. This material consisted of PBMCs, taken around atezolizumab (anti-PD-L1) treatment. CDR3 bases: TGTGCCAGCAGCACGCGACTAGCGGTGGGGGAGCAGTACTTC. It translates to CASSTRLAVGEQYF.